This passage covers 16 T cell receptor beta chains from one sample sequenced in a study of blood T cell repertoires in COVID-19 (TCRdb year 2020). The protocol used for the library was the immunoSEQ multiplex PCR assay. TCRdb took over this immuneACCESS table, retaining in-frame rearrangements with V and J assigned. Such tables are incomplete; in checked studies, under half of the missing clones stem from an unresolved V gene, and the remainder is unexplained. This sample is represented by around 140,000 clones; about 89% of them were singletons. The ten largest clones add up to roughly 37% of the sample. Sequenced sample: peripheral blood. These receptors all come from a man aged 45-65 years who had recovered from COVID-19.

This CDR3 is CASSLVRDTGELFF. The CDR3 nucleotides read TGTGCCAGCAGCTTAGTTCGAGACACCGGGGAGCTGTTTTTT. The chain carries TRBV11-2 and TRBJ2-2; no reliable D call. Trimming cost V 1 base and J 3 bases, with 6 bases left between them. The CDR3 has 14 residues. Germline V gene lookup returns CDR1 SGHAT and CDR2 FQNNGV.

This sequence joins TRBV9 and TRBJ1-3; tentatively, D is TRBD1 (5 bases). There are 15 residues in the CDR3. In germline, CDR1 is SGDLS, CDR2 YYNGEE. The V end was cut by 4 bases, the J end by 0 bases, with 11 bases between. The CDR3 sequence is CASSLEGSSGNTIYF. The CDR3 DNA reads TGTGCCAGCAGCCTGGAGGGGAGCTCTGGAAACACCATATATTTT.

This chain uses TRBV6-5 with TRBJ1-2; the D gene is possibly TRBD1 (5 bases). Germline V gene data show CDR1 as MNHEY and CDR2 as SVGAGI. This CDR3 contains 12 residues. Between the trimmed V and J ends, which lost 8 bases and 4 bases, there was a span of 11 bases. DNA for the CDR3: TGTGCCAGCTTCGGGGGAAGCTATGGCTACACCTTC. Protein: CASFGGSYGYTF.

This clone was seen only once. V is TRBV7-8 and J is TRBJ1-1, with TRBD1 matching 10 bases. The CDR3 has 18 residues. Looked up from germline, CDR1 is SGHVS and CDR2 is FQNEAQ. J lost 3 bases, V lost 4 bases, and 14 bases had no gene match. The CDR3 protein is CASSSPVDRGLLDTEAFF. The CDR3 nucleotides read TGTGCCAGCAGCTCCCCGGTCGACAGGGGGCTTCTTGACACTGAAGCTTTCTTT. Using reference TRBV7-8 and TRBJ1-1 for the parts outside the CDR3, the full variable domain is GAGVSQSPRYKVAKRGQDVALRCDPISGHVSLFWYQQALGQGPEFLTYFQNEAQLDKSGLPSDRFFAERPEGSVSTLKIQRTQQEDSAVYLCASSSPVDRGLLDTEAFFGQGTRLTVV.

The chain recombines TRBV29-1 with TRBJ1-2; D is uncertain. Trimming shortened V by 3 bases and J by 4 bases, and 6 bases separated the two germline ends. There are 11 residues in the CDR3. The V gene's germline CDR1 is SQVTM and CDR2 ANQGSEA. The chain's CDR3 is CSVDSVYGYTF. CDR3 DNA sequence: TGCAGCGTTGATTCCGTCTATGGCTACACCTTC.

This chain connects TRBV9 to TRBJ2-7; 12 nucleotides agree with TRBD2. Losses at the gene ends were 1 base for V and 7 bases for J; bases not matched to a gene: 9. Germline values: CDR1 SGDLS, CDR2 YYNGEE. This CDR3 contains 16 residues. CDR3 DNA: TGTGCCAGCAGCGTACCCGGACTAGCGGGGAGGGGGGAGCAGTACTTC. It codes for CASSVPGLAGRGEQYF. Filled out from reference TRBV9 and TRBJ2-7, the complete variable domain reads DSGVTQTPKHLITATGQRVTLRCSPRSGDLSVYWYQQSLDQGLQFLIQYYNGEERAKGNILERFSAQQFPDLHSELNLSSLELGDSALYFCASSVPGLAGRGEQYFGPGTRLTVT.

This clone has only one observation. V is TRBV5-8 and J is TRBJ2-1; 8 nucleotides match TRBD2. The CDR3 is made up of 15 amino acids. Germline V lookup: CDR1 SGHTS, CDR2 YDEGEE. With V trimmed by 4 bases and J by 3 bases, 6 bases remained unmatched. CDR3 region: CASSPYSGVYNEQFF. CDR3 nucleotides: TGTGCCAGCAGCCCCTATAGCGGGGTCTACAATGAGCAGTTCTTC.

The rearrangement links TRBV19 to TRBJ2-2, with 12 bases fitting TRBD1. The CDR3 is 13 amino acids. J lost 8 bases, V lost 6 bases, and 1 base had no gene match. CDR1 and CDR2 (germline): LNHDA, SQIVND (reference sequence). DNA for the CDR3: TGTGCCAGTAGGGGACAGGGGGCGGGGGAGCTGTTTTTT. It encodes CASRGQGAGELFF.

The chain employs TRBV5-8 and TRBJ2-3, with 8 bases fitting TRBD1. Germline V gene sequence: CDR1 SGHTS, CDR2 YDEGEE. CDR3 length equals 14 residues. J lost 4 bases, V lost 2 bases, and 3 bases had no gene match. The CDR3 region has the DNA TGTGCCAGCAGCTTCTCGACAGGGGCAGATACGCAGTATTTT. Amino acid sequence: CASSFSTGADTQYF.

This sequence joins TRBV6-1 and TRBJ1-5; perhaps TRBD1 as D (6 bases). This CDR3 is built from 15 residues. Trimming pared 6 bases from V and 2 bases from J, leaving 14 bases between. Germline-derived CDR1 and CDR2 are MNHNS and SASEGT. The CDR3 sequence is CASRTGTLGNQPQHF. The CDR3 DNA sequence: TGTGCCAGCAGAACCGGGACACTTGGCAATCAGCCCCAGCATTTT.

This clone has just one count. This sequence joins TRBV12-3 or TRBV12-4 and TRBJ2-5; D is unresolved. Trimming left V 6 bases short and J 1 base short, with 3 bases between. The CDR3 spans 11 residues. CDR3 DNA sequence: TGTGCCAGCAGCTTCCAAGAGACCCAGTACTTC. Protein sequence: CASSFQETQYF.

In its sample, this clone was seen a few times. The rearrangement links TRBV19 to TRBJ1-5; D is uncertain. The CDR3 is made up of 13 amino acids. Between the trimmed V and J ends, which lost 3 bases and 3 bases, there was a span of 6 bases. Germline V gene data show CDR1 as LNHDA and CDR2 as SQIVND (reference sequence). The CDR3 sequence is CASSMRDNQPQHF. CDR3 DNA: TGTGCCAGTAGTATGAGAGACAATCAGCCCCAGCATTTT.

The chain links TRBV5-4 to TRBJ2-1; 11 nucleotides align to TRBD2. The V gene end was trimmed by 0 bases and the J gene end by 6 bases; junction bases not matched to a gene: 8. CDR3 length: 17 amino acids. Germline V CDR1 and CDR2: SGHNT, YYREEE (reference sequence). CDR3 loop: CASSLGGLAGGLNEQFF. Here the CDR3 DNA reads TGTGCCAGCAGCTTGGGAGGTTTAGCGGGGGGGCTCAATGAGCAGTTCTTC.

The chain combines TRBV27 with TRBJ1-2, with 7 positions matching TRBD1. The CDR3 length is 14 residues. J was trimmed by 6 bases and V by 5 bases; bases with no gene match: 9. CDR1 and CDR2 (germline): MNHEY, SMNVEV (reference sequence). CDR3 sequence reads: CASSTQQGTDGYTF. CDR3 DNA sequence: TGTGCCAGCAGTACTCAACAGGGGACGGATGGCTACACCTTC.

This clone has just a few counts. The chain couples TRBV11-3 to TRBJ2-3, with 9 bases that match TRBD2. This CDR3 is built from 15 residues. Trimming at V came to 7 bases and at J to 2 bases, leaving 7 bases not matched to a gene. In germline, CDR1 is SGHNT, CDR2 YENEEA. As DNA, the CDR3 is TGTGCCAGCAAACTAGCGGGTGGGCCCACAGATACGCAGTATTTT. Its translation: CASKLAGGPTDTQYF. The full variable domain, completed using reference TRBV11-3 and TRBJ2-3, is EAGVVQSPRYKIIEKKQPVAFWCNPISGHNTLYWYLQNLGQGPELLIRYENEEAVDDSQLPKDRFSAERLKGVDSTLKIQPAELGDSAVYLCASKLAGGPTDTQYFGPGTRLTVL.

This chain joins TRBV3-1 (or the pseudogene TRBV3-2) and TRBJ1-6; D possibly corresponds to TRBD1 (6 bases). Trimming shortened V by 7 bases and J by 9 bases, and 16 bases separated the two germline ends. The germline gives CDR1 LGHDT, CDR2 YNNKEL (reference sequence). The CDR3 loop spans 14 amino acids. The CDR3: CASTPGGGISPLHF. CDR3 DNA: TGTGCCAGCACCCCGGGGGGCGGGATTTCACCCCTCCACTTT.